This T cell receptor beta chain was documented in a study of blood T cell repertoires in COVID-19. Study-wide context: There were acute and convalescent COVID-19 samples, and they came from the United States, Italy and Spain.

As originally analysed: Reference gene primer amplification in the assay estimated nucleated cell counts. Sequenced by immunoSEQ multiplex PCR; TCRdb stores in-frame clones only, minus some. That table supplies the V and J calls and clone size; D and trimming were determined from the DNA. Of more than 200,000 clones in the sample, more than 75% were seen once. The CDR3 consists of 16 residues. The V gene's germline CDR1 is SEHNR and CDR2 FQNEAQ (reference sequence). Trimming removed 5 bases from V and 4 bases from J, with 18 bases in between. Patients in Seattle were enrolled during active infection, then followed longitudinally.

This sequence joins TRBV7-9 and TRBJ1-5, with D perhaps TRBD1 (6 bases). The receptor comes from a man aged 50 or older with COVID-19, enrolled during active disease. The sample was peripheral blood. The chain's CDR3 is CASSPLGAQGNQPQHF. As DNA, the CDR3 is TGTGCCAGCAGCCCACTGGGCGCCCAGGGGAATCAGCCCCAGCATTTT.